Shown below are 7 T cell receptor beta chains from a single sample sequenced in a study of tumor-infiltrating lymphocytes in primary liver carcinoma (dated by TCRdb to the late 2010s). TCRdb records Illumina HiSeq 2500 as the sequencer. TCRbeta-specific cDNA was reverse-transcribed from about 520 ng total RNA using a constant-region primer and ProtoScript II reverse transcriptase. The TCRbeta libraries were prepared through three rounds of nested multiplex PCR following a slightly modified ARM-PCR procedure. Each of the first two PCR rounds ran for roughly 9 cycles using multiplex TRBV1-TRBV30 forward primers together with a Cbeta reverse primer. TCRdb trimmed public reads at Q25 via fastp, called clones via MiXCR and kept in-frame beta chains. Merged by CDR3 protein, the rows form single entries marked with the most common genes and DNA. This sample holds 180,000 or so distinct CDR3 sequences; over 45% were observed only once. 65% to 80% of the sample rests with the top ten.

RNA from unsorted whole blood was extracted with TRIzol reagent, and germline DNA was obtained with the DNeasy Blood & Tissue kit. Material: peripheral blood. The receptors derive from a middle-aged man with primary liver carcinoma and hepatitis B virus infection.

The chain employs TRBV6-6 and TRBJ1-4; no clear D gene. The CDR3 has 14 residues. With 5 bases removed from V and 7 bases from J, the gap between germline ends came to 14 bases. Germline V gene lookup returns CDR1 MNHNY and CDR2 SVGAGI (reference sequence). CDR3: CASSPGRSIEKLFF. The CDR3 nucleotides are TGTGCCAGCAGTCCGGGGAGATCTATTGAAAAACTGTTTTTT.

This clonotype appeared a few times. This clone may be a read error of a much larger clone one base away. This rearrangement joins TRBV29-1 to TRBJ2-2, with 7 positions matching TRBD1. Looked up from germline, CDR1 is SQVTM and CDR2 is ANQGSEA. V lost 6 bases, J lost 0 bases, and 13 bases stayed unmatched. This CDR3 has 17 residues. The CDR3 region is CSVLGPLGTANTGELFF. CDR3 sequence (DNA): TGCAGCGTCCTTGGCCCCCTCGGGACAGCGAACACCGGGGAGCTGTTTTTT.

The chain employs TRBV10-3 and TRBJ2-7, with TRBD1 as a possible D gene (6 bases). The V end was cut by 3 bases, the J end by 1 base, with 10 bases between. This CDR3 has 14 residues. The V gene's germline CDR1 is ENHRY and CDR2 SYGVKD. CDR3 bases: TGTGCCATCAGTGATCCAGGGGCGTCCTACGAGCAGTACTTC. As protein: CAISDPGASYEQYF.

The CDR3 protein is CASSLRVLAGDTDTQYF. The CDR3 DNA sequence: TGCGCCAGCAGCTTAAGAGTGCTAGCGGGCGACACAGATACGCAGTATTTT. The chain links TRBV5-1 to TRBJ2-3, with 8 positions matching TRBD2. The CDR3 sequence is 17 residues long. The junction had 10 bases not matched to a gene; V was cut back by 2 bases and J by 2 bases. Germline CDR1 SGHRS, CDR2 YFSETQ. Looking up the rest from reference TRBV5-1 and TRBJ2-3 gives the full variable domain: KAGVTQTPRYLIKTRGQQVTLSCSPISGHRSVSWYQQTPGQGLQFLFEYFSETQRNKGNFPGRFSGRQFSNSRSEMNVSTLELGDSALYLCASSLRVLAGDTDTQYFGPGTRLTVL.

As for this clonotype: At one boundary the junction diverges from the germline segment, which might be a read error. The rearrangement links TRBV11-2 to TRBJ1-1; weak D call: TRBD1 (6 bases). Germline V gives CDR1 SGHAT, CDR2 FQNNGV. The CDR3 covers 14 residues. CDR3 in amino acids: CACSFYGGPTEEFF. CDR3 bases: TGTGCCTGCAGCTTCTACGGGGGGCCCACTGAAGAATTCTTT.

This clonotype was found many times. The chain has TRBV11-2 and TRBJ2-7; 8 bases line up with TRBD2. In germline, CDR1 is SGHAT, CDR2 FQNNGV. CDR3 length: 15 amino acids. V was pared by 1 base and J by 4 bases, with 6 bases of the junction left unmatched. CDR3 coding DNA: TGTGCCAGCAGCTTAGTACGGACTAGCATGTACGAGCAGTACTTC. This translates into CASSLVRTSMYEQYF.

This chain joins TRBV4-1 and TRBJ2-7; 7 bases align to TRBD1. Trimming cost V 4 bases and J 3 bases; bases outside gene matches: 3. The CDR3 spans 13 residues. Looked up from germline, CDR1 is MGHRA and CDR2 is YSYEKL. CDR3 residues: CASSRGQFYEQYF. The CDR3 coding sequence is TGCGCCAGCAGCCGGGGACAGTTCTACGAGCAGTACTTC.